The T cell receptor beta chain described here comes from a study of shared clonotypes between healthy human individuals. Produced via immunoSEQ multiplex PCR; TCRdb's table is partial and in-frame only. This repertoire shows hundreds of thousands of clones, roughly 70% found once; its top ten account for approximately 10%. Germline trimming cut 6 bases from V and 5 bases from J; bases unmatched to any gene: 6. The germline V gene encodes CDR1 MNHNS and CDR2 SASEGT. CDR3 size: 15 residues. The V gene is TRBV6-1, the J gene TRBJ2-2; TRBD2 matches 10 bases. The sequence derives from a man aged 30-40 years in good health. The sequenced sample consisted of memory CD4+ T cells sorted from blood. Subset specified: CD45RA-negative fraction. CDR3 protein: CASRSGRAGTGELFF. In DNA, the CDR3 is TGTGCCAGCAGGAGCGGGAGGGCCGGTACCGGGGAGCTGTTTTTT.